This TCR beta chain is from a study of cytomegalovirus exposure and HLA in healthy donors. Study details: A preliminary data release comprised tens of millions of unique TCRs obtained from HLA-typed donors. Study-wide results and limits: Equally common other TCR beta chains were less clonally expanded than HLA-associated ones, a later analysis found. After further analysis at a later stage, 16,951 TCR beta sequences were associated with HLA alleles at 0.05 false discovery rate. Some V segments, including TRBV6-2 and TRBV6-3, were excluded as indistinguishable.

Vbeta (60) and Jbeta (13) primers were used in the PCR. Only in-frame clones appear in the TCRdb table, and some are missing; sequencing was by immunoSEQ multiplex PCR. This sample's table has some 44,000 clones. Note on this clone: What it binds is unknown.

CDR1 and CDR2 from the germline V gene are MNHNS and SASEGT. This CDR3 spans 13 amino acids. Trimming removed 7 bases from V and 0 bases from J, with 10 bases in between. The V and J genes are TRBV6-1 and TRBJ2-7; no clear D. The sequence was obtained from a woman aged 25 to 39 in good health and CMV-seronegative. The specimen was PBMCs. CDR3 DNA sequence: TGTGCCAGCACCCCCGCCGGCTCCTACGAGCAGTACTTC. It specifies CASTPAGSYEQYF.